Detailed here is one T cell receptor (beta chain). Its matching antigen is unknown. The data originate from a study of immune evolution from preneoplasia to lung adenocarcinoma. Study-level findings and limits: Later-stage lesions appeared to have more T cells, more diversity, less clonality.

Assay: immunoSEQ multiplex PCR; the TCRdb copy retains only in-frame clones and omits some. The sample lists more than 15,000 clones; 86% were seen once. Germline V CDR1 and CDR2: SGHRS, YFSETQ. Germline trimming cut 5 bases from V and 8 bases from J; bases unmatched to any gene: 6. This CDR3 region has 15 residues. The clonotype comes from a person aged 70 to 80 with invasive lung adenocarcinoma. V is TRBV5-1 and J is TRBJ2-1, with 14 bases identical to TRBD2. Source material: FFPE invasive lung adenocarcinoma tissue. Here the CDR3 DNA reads TGCGCCAGCAGACAAGGACTAGCGGGGGGATATGAGCAGTTCTTC. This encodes CASRQGLAGGYEQFF.